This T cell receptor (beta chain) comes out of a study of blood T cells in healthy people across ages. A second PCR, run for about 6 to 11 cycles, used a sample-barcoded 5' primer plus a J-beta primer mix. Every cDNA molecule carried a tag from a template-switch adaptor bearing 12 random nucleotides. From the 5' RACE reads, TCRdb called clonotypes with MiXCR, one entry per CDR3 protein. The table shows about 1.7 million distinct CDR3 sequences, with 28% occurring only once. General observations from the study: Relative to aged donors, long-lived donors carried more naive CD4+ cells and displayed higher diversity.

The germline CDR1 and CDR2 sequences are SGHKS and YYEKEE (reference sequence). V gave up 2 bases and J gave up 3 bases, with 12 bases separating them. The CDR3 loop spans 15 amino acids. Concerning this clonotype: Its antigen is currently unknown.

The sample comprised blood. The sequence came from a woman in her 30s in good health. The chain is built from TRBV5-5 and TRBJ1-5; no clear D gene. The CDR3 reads CASSFNTWSNQPQHF. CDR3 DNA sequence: TGTGCCAGCAGCTTTAATACGTGGTCCAATCAGCCCCAGCATTTT.